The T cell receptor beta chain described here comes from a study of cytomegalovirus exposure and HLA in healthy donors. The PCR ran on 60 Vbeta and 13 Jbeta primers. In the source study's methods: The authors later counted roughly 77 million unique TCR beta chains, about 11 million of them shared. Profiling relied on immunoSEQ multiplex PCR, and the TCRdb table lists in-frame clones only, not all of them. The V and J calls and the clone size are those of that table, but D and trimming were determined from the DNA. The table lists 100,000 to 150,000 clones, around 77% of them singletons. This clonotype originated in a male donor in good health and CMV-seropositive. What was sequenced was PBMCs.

As DNA, the CDR3 is TGTGCCAGCAGCCGGGGACTAGCATCCGGGGAGCTGTTTTTT. Amino acids: CASSRGLASGELFF. The chain joins TRBV7-9 to TRBJ2-2; 9 bases fit TRBD2. The CDR3 totals 14 residues. V gave up 5 bases and J gave up 6 bases; unmatched junction bases: 4. Germline CDR1 is SEHNR and CDR2 is FQNEAQ (reference sequence).